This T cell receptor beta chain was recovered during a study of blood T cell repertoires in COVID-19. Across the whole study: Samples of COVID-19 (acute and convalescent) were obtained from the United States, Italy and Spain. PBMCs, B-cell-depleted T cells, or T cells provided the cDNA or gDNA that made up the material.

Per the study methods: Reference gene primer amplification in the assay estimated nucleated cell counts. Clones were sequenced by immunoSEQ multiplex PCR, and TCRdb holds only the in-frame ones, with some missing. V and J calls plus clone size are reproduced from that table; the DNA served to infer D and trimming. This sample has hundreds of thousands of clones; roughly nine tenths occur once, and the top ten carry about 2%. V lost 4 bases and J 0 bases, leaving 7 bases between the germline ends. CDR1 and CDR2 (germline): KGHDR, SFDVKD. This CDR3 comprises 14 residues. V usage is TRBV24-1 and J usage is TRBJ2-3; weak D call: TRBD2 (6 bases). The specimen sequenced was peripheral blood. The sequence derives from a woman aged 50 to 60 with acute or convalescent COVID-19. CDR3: CATSEGGSTDTQYF. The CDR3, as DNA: TGTGCCACCAGTGAGGGGGGTAGCACAGATACGCAGTATTTT.